A single sample gave rise to the 6 T cell receptor beta chains below, sequenced in a study of T cell responses to AZD1222 COVID-19 vaccine. Some clones are missing from TCRdb's copy, which holds only in-frame ones; the method was immunoSEQ multiplex PCR. Seen here are roughly 270,000 clones, around 93% observed once, and the top ten hold roughly 0.5%. The specimen was peripheral blood, collected 28 days after the second AZD1222 dose. These receptor sequences come from an adult who received the AZD1222 COVID-19 vaccine.

The V and J genes are TRBV4-1 and TRBJ2-3, with 9 bases lining up with TRBD2. CDR3 size: 17 residues. Germline V gene lookup returns CDR1 MGHRA and CDR2 YSYEKL. J lost 2 bases, V lost 0 bases, and 6 bases had no gene match. The CDR3 bases are TGCGCCAGCAGCCAAGATATAAGCGGGGGGTTCACAGATACGCAGTATTTT. Amino acids: CASSQDISGGFTDTQYF.

The chain recombines TRBV7-3 with TRBJ1-1; D gene unclear. CDR1 and CDR2 from the germline V gene are SGHTA and FQGTGA. V was clipped by 4 bases and J by 5 bases, with 11 bases between them. The CDR3 is 13 amino acids. The CDR3 nucleotides read TGTGCCAGCAGCTCCAGAGGGTATACTGAAGCTTTCTTT. Translated, it gives CASSSRGYTEAFF. Using reference TRBV7-3 and TRBJ1-1 for the parts outside the CDR3, the full variable domain is GAGVSQTPSNKVTEKGKYVELRCDPISGHTALYWYRQSLGQGPEFLIYFQGTGAADDSGLPNDRFFAVRPEGSVSTLKIQRTERGDSAVYLCASSSRGYTEAFFGQGTRLTVV.

This sequence joins TRBV28 and TRBJ1-3, with D possibly matching TRBD1 (5 bases). Germline CDR1 reads MDHEN; CDR2 reads SYDVKM. V was trimmed by 7 bases and J by 1 base, leaving 14 bases between them. The CDR3 spans 15 residues. The CDR3 here is CASTHGGASGNTIYF. CDR3 DNA sequence: TGTGCCAGCACCCATGGCGGGGCGTCTGGAAACACCATATATTTT.

This chain links TRBV7-9 with TRBJ1-3, with no clear D. V lost 5 bases to trimming and J lost 0 bases, with 11 bases between them. The CDR3 contains 15 residues. Germline V gene sequence: CDR1 SEHNR, CDR2 FQNEAQ (reference sequence). CDR3 coding DNA: TGTGCCAGCAGCCTTCAGGCCAGCTCTGGAAACACCATATATTTT. Amino acid sequence: CASSLQASSGNTIYF.

This clone was seen only once. The J gene is TRBJ1-5, the V gene TRBV6-5; no clear D. The V end was cut by 8 bases, the J end by 0 bases, with 14 bases between. Germline-derived CDR1 and CDR2 are MNHEY and SVGAGI. The CDR3 sequence is 15 residues long. The CDR3 sequence: CASGSAGSSNQPQHF. The CDR3 DNA is TGTGCCAGCGGCTCCGCAGGCAGTAGCAATCAGCCCCAGCATTTT.

The rearrangement joins TRBV3-1 (or the pseudogene TRBV3-2) to TRBJ1-4; D might be TRBD1 (5 bases). V dropped 1 base and J dropped 8 bases, with 14 bases sitting between them. This CDR3 has 15 residues. Germline V CDR1 and CDR2: LGHDT, YNNKEL (reference sequence). The CDR3 nucleotides read TGTGCCAGCAGCCAAGGGGGGTCTTACTTGGAAAAACTGTTTTTT. It translates to CASSQGGSYLEKLFF.